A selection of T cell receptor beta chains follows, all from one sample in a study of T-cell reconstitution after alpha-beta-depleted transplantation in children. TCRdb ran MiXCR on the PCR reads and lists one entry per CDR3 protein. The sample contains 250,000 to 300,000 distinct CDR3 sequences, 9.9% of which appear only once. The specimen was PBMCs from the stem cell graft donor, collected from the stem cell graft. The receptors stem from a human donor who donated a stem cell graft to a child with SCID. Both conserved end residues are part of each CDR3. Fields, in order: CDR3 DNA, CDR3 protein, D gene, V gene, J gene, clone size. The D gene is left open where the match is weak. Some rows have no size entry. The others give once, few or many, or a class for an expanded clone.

CDR3nt: TGTGCCAGTAGTATAAGGGGAACCACCTACGAGCAGTACTTC; CDR3aa: CASSIRGTTYEQYF; d_gene: -; v_gene: TRBV19; j_gene: TRBJ2-7; abundance: few
CDR3nt: TGTGCCAGCAGCTTAGGTGGGACAGGGATTCGGGAGACCCAGTACTTC; CDR3aa: CASSLGGTGIRETQYF; d_gene: TRBD1; v_gene: TRBV11-3; j_gene: TRBJ2-5; abundance: -
CDR3nt: TGTGCCAGCAGTGAAACTAGGGACACCAACTATGGCTACACCTTC; CDR3aa: CASSETRDTNYGYTF; d_gene: -; v_gene: TRBV2; j_gene: TRBJ1-2; abundance: few
CDR3nt: TGTGCCAGCACCACGGGGGGACTAGCGCAAGAGACCCAGTACTTC; CDR3aa: CASTTGGLAQETQYF; d_gene: TRBD2; v_gene: TRBV5-5; j_gene: TRBJ2-5; abundance: many
CDR3nt: TGTGCCACCTCAGCCGTTAGTCAGGGGGTCATCTACGAGCAGTACTTC; CDR3aa: CATSAVSQGVIYEQYF; d_gene: TRBD1; v_gene: TRBV15; j_gene: TRBJ2-7; abundance: -
CDR3nt: TGTGCCAGCAGTTTATATAGCGGTGGGGATACGCAGTATTTT; CDR3aa: CASSLYSGGDTQYF; d_gene: -; v_gene: TRBV12-3/TRBV12-4; j_gene: TRBJ2-3; abundance: -
CDR3nt: TGCAGTGCTCCGACAAGCGCCGACACAGATACGCAGTATTTT; CDR3aa: CSAPTSADTDTQYF; d_gene: -; v_gene: TRBV20-1; j_gene: TRBJ2-3; abundance: -
CDR3nt: TGTGCCAGCAAACTAGCGGGGGGCACAGATACGCAGTATTTT; CDR3aa: CASKLAGGTDTQYF; d_gene: TRBD2; v_gene: TRBV2; j_gene: TRBJ2-3; abundance: many
CDR3nt: TGCGCCAGCAGCGAACAGGTGGGGACTGAAGCTTTCTTT; CDR3aa: CASSEQVGTEAFF; d_gene: -; v_gene: TRBV5-1; j_gene: TRBJ1-1; abundance: -
CDR3nt: TGTGCCTGGAAGTGCTTCAGGGGCGAGCAGTACTTC; CDR3aa: CAWKCFRGEQYF; d_gene: -; v_gene: TRBV30; j_gene: TRBJ2-7; abundance: -
CDR3nt: TGTGCCAGCAGCCAAGCTGGGACAGGACAAGAGACCCAGTACTTC; CDR3aa: CASSQAGTGQETQYF; d_gene: TRBD1; v_gene: TRBV14; j_gene: TRBJ2-5; abundance: few
CDR3nt: TGTGCCAGCAGTTACTTGACAGACAACACTGAAGCTTTCTTT; CDR3aa: CASSYLTDNTEAFF; d_gene: -; v_gene: TRBV6-5; j_gene: TRBJ1-1; abundance: few
CDR3nt: TGTGCCAGCAGCTTAGACCCCGCCAGGGGCTACACCTTC; CDR3aa: CASSLDPARGYTF; d_gene: -; v_gene: TRBV7-9; j_gene: TRBJ1-2; abundance: -
CDR3nt: TGTGCCAGCGGGAAGCTCTTGAACACTGAAGCTTTCTTT; CDR3aa: CASGKLLNTEAFF; d_gene: -; v_gene: TRBV12-3/TRBV12-4; j_gene: TRBJ1-1; abundance: -
CDR3nt: TGTGCCAGCAGCCTTGGGACAGGGGTAAGGAACGAGCAGTACTTC; CDR3aa: CASSLGTGVRNEQYF; d_gene: TRBD1; v_gene: TRBV7-9; j_gene: TRBJ2-7; abundance: -
CDR3nt: TGCAGTGCTAGAGAGGTGTACGGCTACACCTTC; CDR3aa: CSAREVYGYTF; d_gene: -; v_gene: TRBV20-1; j_gene: TRBJ1-2; abundance: few
CDR3nt: TGCAGTGCTAGACAGGGGATTAATGAAAAACTGTTTTTT; CDR3aa: CSARQGINEKLFF; d_gene: -; v_gene: TRBV20-1; j_gene: TRBJ1-4; abundance: -
CDR3nt: TGTGCCAGCAGCCCAATGGACAGTAGAAACGAGCAGTACTTC; CDR3aa: CASSPMDSRNEQYF; d_gene: -; v_gene: TRBV13; j_gene: TRBJ2-7; abundance: -
CDR3nt: TGCAGTGCCTACGAGACAGGGACTAATGAAAAACTGTTTTTT; CDR3aa: CSAYETGTNEKLFF; d_gene: TRBD1; v_gene: TRBV20-1; j_gene: TRBJ1-4; abundance: -
CDR3nt: TGTGCCAGCAGTGAAATCGTCAGAAATGGCTACACCTTC; CDR3aa: CASSEIVRNGYTF; d_gene: -; v_gene: TRBV2; j_gene: TRBJ1-2; abundance: -
CDR3nt: TGTGCCAGCAGCCAAGGGGGACTGGGCCCCAAGAAGACCCAGTACTTC; CDR3aa: CASSQGGLGPKKTQYF; d_gene: -; v_gene: TRBV3-1; j_gene: TRBJ2-5; abundance: -
CDR3nt: TGTGCCAGCAGCTTAGACGGCCTTTCCTACGAGCAGTACTTC; CDR3aa: CASSLDGLSYEQYF; d_gene: -; v_gene: TRBV7-8; j_gene: TRBJ2-7; abundance: many
CDR3nt: TGCAGTGCCTGGACTAGCGGGGCCTCCTACGAGCAGTACTTC; CDR3aa: CSAWTSGASYEQYF; d_gene: TRBD2; v_gene: TRBV20-1; j_gene: TRBJ2-7; abundance: -
CDR3nt: TGCAGTGCTAGTGGGTACACTGAAGCTTTCTTT; CDR3aa: CSASGYTEAFF; d_gene: -; v_gene: TRBV20-1; j_gene: TRBJ1-1; abundance: many